The rows below give T cell receptor beta chains drawn from one sample of a study of PD-1 blockade in classical Hodgkin lymphoma. The repertoire was sequenced with immunoSEQ multiplex PCR; TCRdb's copy has only in-frame clones and lacks some. The sample lists about 4,000 clones, around 77% seen once, with roughly a third in the top ten. The starting material was peripheral blood mononuclear cells (PBMCs), obtained at baseline. The receptors were sampled from a human donor with classical Hodgkin lymphoma. The CDR3 runs from the conserved cysteine through the conserved F or W. Fields, in order: J gene, D gene, clone size, V gene, CDR3 DNA, CDR3 protein. A D gene is named only where the DNA matches it firmly. Expanded clones are given a class, and other clones once, few, many or no size at all.

J gene: TRBJ1-1; D gene: TRBD1; clone size: .; V gene: TRBV6-5; CDR3 DNA: TGTGCCAGCAGGCCCAGGGGGCGCCGTATCACTGAAGCTTTCTTT; CDR3 protein: CASRPRGRRITEAFF
J gene: TRBJ2-2; D gene: TRBD2; clone size: .; V gene: TRBV27; CDR3 DNA: TGTGCCAGCAGCCCCGCGGGAGTTGGCACCGGGGAGCTGTTTTTT; CDR3 protein: CASSPAGVGTGELFF
J gene: TRBJ1-2; D gene: TRBD1; clone size: .; V gene: TRBV10-3; CDR3 DNA: TGTGCCATCAGTAAGGGACAGGGGGACGCCTATGGCTACACCTTC; CDR3 protein: CAISKGQGDAYGYTF
J gene: TRBJ1-6; D gene: .; clone size: .; V gene: TRBV7-9; CDR3 DNA: TGTGCCAGCAGCTTACAAGACTTCACAGGGTCACGGTCACCCCTCCACTTT; CDR3 protein: CASSLQDFTGSRSPLHF
J gene: TRBJ2-1; D gene: TRBD2; clone size: .; V gene: TRBV7-3; CDR3 DNA: TGTGCCAGCAGCTCCGGGACTAGCACGTTGAATGAGCAGTTCTTC; CDR3 protein: CASSSGTSTLNEQFF
J gene: TRBJ1-1; D gene: TRBD1; clone size: few; V gene: TRBV6-5; CDR3 DNA: TGTGCCAGCAGCACACAGGGGACCGCGATGAAAGCTTTCTTT; CDR3 protein: CASSTQGTAMKAFF
J gene: TRBJ2-2; D gene: .; clone size: .; V gene: TRBV11-3; CDR3 DNA: TGTGCCAGCAGCTCAGGTTACGGGAACACCGGGGAGCTGTTTTTT; CDR3 protein: CASSSGYGNTGELFF
J gene: TRBJ2-3; D gene: .; clone size: .; V gene: TRBV2; CDR3 DNA: TGTGCCAGCAGCCTGACAGATACGCAGTATTTT; CDR3 protein: CASSLTDTQYF
J gene: TRBJ2-1; D gene: .; clone size: .; V gene: TRBV9; CDR3 DNA: TGTGCCAGCAGCGTTCTCTCGGGTAGTGAGCAGTTCTTC; CDR3 protein: CASSVLSGSEQFF
J gene: TRBJ2-7; D gene: .; clone size: .; V gene: TRBV27; CDR3 DNA: TGTGCCAGCAGTCCCCAGGGGTACAAGCAGTACTTC; CDR3 protein: CASSPQGYKQYF
J gene: TRBJ2-2; D gene: TRBD1; clone size: .; V gene: TRBV27; CDR3 DNA: TGTGCCAGCAGTTTATGGGACAGCCCGGGAACCGGGGAGCTGTTTTTT; CDR3 protein: CASSLWDSPGTGELFF
J gene: TRBJ1-1; D gene: .; clone size: few; V gene: TRBV30; CDR3 DNA: TGTGCCTGGAGTACGGGCGTAGGGGAGCCCACTGAAGCTTTCTTT; CDR3 protein: CAWSTGVGEPTEAFF
J gene: TRBJ2-1; D gene: TRBD2; clone size: .; V gene: TRBV6-5; CDR3 DNA: TGTGCCAGCAGCGGGGCTAGCGGCTACAATGAGCAGTTCTTC; CDR3 protein: CASSGASGYNEQFF
J gene: TRBJ2-1; D gene: .; clone size: once; V gene: TRBV25-1; CDR3 DNA: TGTGCCAGCAGTGAATGGAGTAATGAGCAGTTCTTC; CDR3 protein: CASSEWSNEQFF
J gene: TRBJ1-4; D gene: TRBD1; clone size: .; V gene: TRBV2; CDR3 DNA: TGTGCCAGCAGCCGGACAGGGGAAAATGAAAAACTGTTTTTT; CDR3 protein: CASSRTGENEKLFF
J gene: TRBJ2-3; D gene: TRBD2; clone size: .; V gene: TRBV6-4; CDR3 DNA: TGTGCCAGCAGTCTTAGCGGGGGGAGAGATACGCAGTATTTT; CDR3 protein: CASSLSGGRDTQYF
J gene: TRBJ2-7; D gene: .; clone size: once; V gene: TRBV5-1; CDR3 DNA: TGCGCCAGCAGGAGGTTGACTGGAGGGTACGAGCAGTACTTC; CDR3 protein: CASRRLTGGYEQYF
J gene: TRBJ2-1; D gene: .; clone size: .; V gene: TRBV7-9; CDR3 DNA: TGTGCCAGCAGCTTAGTCGGGGAATTCTACAATGAGCAGTTCTTC; CDR3 protein: CASSLVGEFYNEQFF
J gene: TRBJ2-7; D gene: TRBD2; clone size: .; V gene: TRBV28; CDR3 DNA: TGTGCCAGCAGTTTGGGGACGGTTCCGAATCTAGCGGGAGGCCCCCCCTACGAGCAGTACTTC; CDR3 protein: CASSLGTVPNLAGGPPYEQYF
J gene: TRBJ2-3; D gene: TRBD2; clone size: .; V gene: TRBV7-6; CDR3 DNA: TGTGCCAGCAGCCCCAGGGGGGCGGGAGGGCCCCCAGATACGCAGTATTTT; CDR3 protein: CASSPRGAGGPPDTQYF
J gene: TRBJ2-7; D gene: .; clone size: few; V gene: TRBV28; CDR3 DNA: TGTGCCAGCAGTTCGGTTACGTCCTACGAGCAGTACTTC; CDR3 protein: CASSSVTSYEQYF
J gene: TRBJ2-7; D gene: TRBD1; clone size: few; V gene: TRBV6-5; CDR3 DNA: TGTGCCAGCTCTACCACAGGGGGAGAAACCGAGCAGTACTTC; CDR3 protein: CASSTTGGETEQYF
J gene: TRBJ1-3; D gene: .; clone size: .; V gene: TRBV5-4; CDR3 DNA: TGTGCCAGCAGCTTGCGGACAGCAGCTGGAAACACCATATATTTT; CDR3 protein: CASSLRTAAGNTIYF
J gene: TRBJ2-3; D gene: .; clone size: .; V gene: TRBV27; CDR3 DNA: TGTGCCAGCAGTTTATCGGCCGATTCGGTTGGGTATTTT; CDR3 protein: CASSLSADSVGYF
J gene: TRBJ1-2; D gene: TRBD1; clone size: few; V gene: TRBV12-5; CDR3 DNA: TGTGCTAGTGGTTTGGAGGGTGACAGGGCGAGCTACACCTTC; CDR3 protein: CASGLEGDRASYTF
J gene: TRBJ1-6; D gene: .; clone size: .; V gene: TRBV28; CDR3 DNA: TGTGCCAGCAGTTCCGCGGGCTCCTATAATTCACCCCTCCACTTT; CDR3 protein: CASSSAGSYNSPLHF
J gene: TRBJ2-1; D gene: TRBD2; clone size: .; V gene: TRBV2; CDR3 DNA: TGTGCCAGCAGCGAGACTAGCGGGATGGGCAATGAGCAGTTCTTC; CDR3 protein: CASSETSGMGNEQFF
J gene: TRBJ1-5; D gene: TRBD1; clone size: .; V gene: TRBV18; CDR3 DNA: TGTGCCAGCTCATCGGGACAGGGCGAGCCCCAGCATTTT; CDR3 protein: CASSSGQGEPQHF